Reported below is one T cell receptor beta chain. Its antigen target is currently unknown. Qualities for individual bases were not recorded, and no much larger clone is one base off. This sample is part of a study of blood T cell repertoires in COVID-19 (dated by TCRdb to about 2020). Study-wide context: Collaborator samples came from the United States, Italy and Spain and covered acute and convalescent phases of COVID-19. The material from the prospective study consisted of cDNA or gDNA derived from T cells, B-cell-depleted T cells, or PBMCs. Subjects who had been exposed to COVID-19, were actively infected with it, or had recovered from it provided the deeply sampled blood TCRbeta repertoires that made up the dataset. A freely available public database, intended as a resource for researchers studying the immune response to SARS-CoV-2, is where the repertoires were released. The samples were drawn from two sources: the first 160 participants of the ongoing ImmuneRACE study, and over 1,000 subjects contributed by 6 global collaborators. The sample metadata nearly always contained a de-identified subject ID, COVID-19 status, age in years and sex. HLA class I and class II types, where available, came from metadata supplied by the sample provider rather than from assay-based typing.

Each collaborating institution followed its own protocols to collect whole blood in K2EDTA tubes. For TCRbeta analysis, collaborators shipped samples in one of three forms: frozen whole blood, isolated PBMCs, or DNA extracted from either of those sample types. The study at large found these results: How much clinical and demographic metadata was included differed by source and by participant, and the metadata was provided uncurated.

V is trimmed back by 1 base and J by 0 bases, and the junction contains 1 base that no gene match accounts for. The CDR3 sequence holds 16 residues, the cysteine and phenylalanine included. Only CDR3 DNA remains: 48 bases, in frame from the first base. The germline V gene (reference sequence) sets CDR1 to WNHNN and CDR2 to SYGVQD. The immunoSEQ Assay, a bias-controlled multiplex PCR, was used to amplify TCRbeta CDR3 regions from genomic DNA. Concerning the study's data processing: Nucleated cell counts per sample were estimated from amplification of reference gene primers within the assay. Sequence reads were collapsed and filtered to measure the absolute abundance of every unique TCRbeta CDR3 rearrangement. For each sample, productive Simpson clonality was calculated by taking the square root of Simpson's diversity index across productive rearrangements. This immuneACCESS table, as held by TCRdb, lists in-frame sequences with V and J called but not all clones. Of the missing ones, under half trace to an unresolved V gene in checked studies; the others have no known cause. V and J calls and clone size are copied from that table; D and trimming were computed from the DNA. Recorded for this sample are around 150,000 clones; 90% of them occurred a single time. The ten largest clonotypes hold over 15% of the sample.

The clonotype originates from a man aged 55 to 70 with active or convalescent COVID-19. Sequences were obtained from peripheral blood. The rearranged segments are TRBV10-1 and TRBJ1-1, and TRBD1 matches 11 of the central bases. The CDR3 corresponds to CASSELGQGVNTEAFF. The nucleotide sequence reads as follows: TGCGCCAGCAGTGAGTTGGGACAGGGGGTGAACACTGAAGCTTTCTTT.